The 29 T cell receptor beta chains below all came from one sample that was sequenced in a study of response to subunit inactivated influenza vaccine. From the RT-PCR reads, TCRdb called clonotypes with MiXCR, one entry per CDR3 protein. The data contain some 480,000 distinct CDR3 sequences, about 10% of them singletons. This specimen consisted of PBMCs from blood, obtained roughly 45 days after vaccination. The receptor set was obtained from a man between 50 and 59 years old who received an inactivated influenza vaccine.

This sequence joins TRBV7-2 and TRBJ2-1, with D unclear. V lost 5 bases and J lost 7, with 15 bases in between. The CDR3 totals 14 residues. The V gene's germline CDR1 is SGHTA and CDR2 FQGNSA. CDR3 sequence (DNA): TGTGCCAGCAGCGGACCGGACGGATCAAATGAGCAGTTCTTC. It translates to CASSGPDGSNEQFF.

The chain links TRBV20-1 to TRBJ2-7, with D possibly called TRBD1 or TRBD2 (6 bases each). This CDR3 has 13 residues. Germline assignment: CDR1 DFQATT and CDR2 SNEGSKA (reference sequence). The germline V and J ends were trimmed by 6 bases and 3 bases, with 15 bases remaining between them. CDR3 bases: TGCAGTGCGAGGAGGGGGGACGGCTACGAGCAGTACTTC. This translates into CSARRGDGYEQYF.

This clonotype was picked up a small number of times. The chain recombines TRBV2 with TRBJ2-7; TRBD1 matches 9 bases. The CDR3 sequence is 15 residues long. The germline V gene has CDR1 SNHLY and CDR2 FYNNEI. The ends lost 3 bases at V and 5 bases at J; junction bases unmatched: 8. The CDR3 loop reads CASSEGTGSKDEQYF. The CDR3 DNA reads TGTGCCAGCAGTGAGGGGACAGGGTCTAAGGACGAGCAGTACTTC.

The genes are TRBV7-2 and TRBJ2-1, with D possibly matching TRBD1 (6 bases). Trimming took 1 base from V and 8 from J, leaving 9 bases between them. The V gene's germline CDR1 is SGHTA and CDR2 FQGNSA. The CDR3 runs to 13 residues. CDR3: CASSLVQGHEQFF. CDR3 sequence (DNA): TGTGCCAGCAGCTTAGTACAGGGCCATGAGCAGTTCTTC.

This clonotype showed up many times. The J gene is TRBJ2-3, the V gene TRBV28; 7 bases are shared with TRBD2. Germline values: CDR1 MDHEN, CDR2 SYDVKM. V shed 2 bases, J shed 7 bases, and the junction held 3 bases outside the gene matches. The CDR3 has 13 residues. As DNA, the CDR3 is TGTGCCAGCAGTTTAGCGGGAGTCAATACGCAGTATTTT. This translates into CASSLAGVNTQYF.

This chain links TRBV4-3 with TRBJ2-3; D is tentatively TRBD1 or TRBD2 (5 bases each). From germline, CDR1 is LGHNA and CDR2 YSLEER. CDR3 length: 14 amino acids. Trimming pared 1 base from V and 6 bases from J, leaving 11 bases between. The CDR3 DNA sequence: TGCGCCAGCAGCCAAGTTTCGGGGCAGGATACGCAGTATTTT. Protein: CASSQVSGQDTQYF.

The gene calls are TRBV12-3 or TRBV12-4 and TRBJ2-1; D unclear. The CDR3 extends over 13 amino acids. Between the trimmed V and J ends, which lost 5 bases and 4 bases, there was a span of 9 bases. DNA for the CDR3: TGTGCCAGCAGTGATCTCTTATACAATGAGCAGTTCTTC. Translated, it gives CASSDLLYNEQFF.

The sample holds many counts of this clonotype. The chain combines TRBV5-1 with TRBJ2-3; 8 bases are shared with TRBD2. The CDR3 is 15 amino acids. V lost 4 bases to trimming and J lost 4 bases; unmatched junction nucleotides: 8. The germline CDR1 and CDR2 sequences are SGHRS and YFSETQ. CDR3 in DNA: TGCGCCAGCAGCGGAAGAGCGGGAGACGCAGATACGCAGTATTTT. Its protein product is CASSGRAGDADTQYF.

This clonotype has at least ten counts. The chain links TRBV12-3 or TRBV12-4 to TRBJ2-1; possible D gene TRBD1, 5 bases. The CDR3 has 15 residues. Trimming cost V 6 bases and J 8 bases, with 20 bases left between them. The CDR3 region has the DNA TGTGCCAGCAGCCCCGGCGGAGCCCAGGGCGATGAGCAGTTCTTC. Translating gives CASSPGGAQGDEQFF.

The count of this clonotype is one. The J gene is TRBJ1-5, the V gene TRBV20-1; a weak D match, TRBD1 (5 bases). The CDR3 totals 14 residues. Germline lookup yields CDR1 DFQATT and CDR2 SNEGSKA (reference sequence). V was shortened by 6 bases and J by 1 base, with 13 bases between the two germline ends. As DNA, the CDR3 is TGCAGTGCAACCAGGGCCTCGAGCAATCAGCCCCAGCATTTT. This encodes CSATRASSNQPQHF.

This clonotype was counted at least ten times. The genes are TRBV6-1 and TRBJ2-1; 12 nucleotides match TRBD2. Unmatched junction bases numbered 5, after V lost 5 bases and J lost 3 bases. Germline CDR1 reads MNHNS; CDR2 reads SASEGT. The CDR3 is 16 amino acids. In nucleotides, the CDR3 is TGTGCCAGCAGTCGACGACTAGCGGGAGACTACAATGAGCAGTTCTTC. Protein sequence: CASSRRLAGDYNEQFF.

The chain has TRBV20-1 and TRBJ2-1, with 10 positions matching TRBD2. Per the germline V gene, CDR1 is DFQATT and CDR2 is SNEGSKA (reference sequence). V shed 2 bases, J shed 4 bases, and the junction held 8 bases outside the gene matches. CDR3 length: 16 amino acids. CDR3 sequence (DNA): TGCAGTGCTAGAAGCGCTAGCGGGGGCCGGTACAATGAGCAGTTCTTC. Amino acid sequence: CSARSASGGRYNEQFF.

This clonotype is medium-sized (0.01 to 0.1%) within its sample. The chain carries TRBV29-1 and TRBJ1-1, with 7 bases lining up with TRBD1. V lost 8 bases to trimming and J lost 4 bases; unmatched junction nucleotides: 13. The CDR3 has 14 residues. Germline CDR1 reads SQVTM; CDR2 reads ANQGSEA. CDR3 protein: CSSQMGQGVTEAFF. CDR3 nucleotide sequence: TGCAGCTCACAAATGGGGCAGGGGGTCACTGAAGCTTTCTTT. Using reference TRBV29-1 and TRBJ1-1 for the parts outside the CDR3, the full variable domain is SAVISQKPSRDICQRGTSLTIQCQVDSQVTMMFWYRQQPGQSLTLIATANQGSEATYESGFVIDKFPISRPNLTFSTLTVSNMSPEDSSIYLCSSQMGQGVTEAFFGQGTRLTVV.

The gene calls are TRBV7-9 and TRBJ2-1; 8 nucleotides agree with TRBD1. V shed 5 bases, J shed 5 bases, and the junction held 14 bases outside the gene matches. CDR3 length: 17 amino acids. Germline CDR1 SEHNR, CDR2 FQNEAQ (reference sequence). The CDR3 here is CASSPTDRGRRNNEQFF. As DNA, the CDR3 is TGTGCCAGCAGCCCTACCGACAGGGGTCGCAGGAACAATGAGCAGTTCTTC.

The chain couples TRBV15 to TRBJ2-7; D ambiguous. This CDR3 has 17 residues. Between the trimmed V and J ends, which lost 0 bases and 0 bases, there was a span of 15 bases. CDR1 LNHNV and CDR2 YYDKDF come from the germline V gene (reference sequence). CDR3 coding DNA: TGTGCCACCAGCAGAGATCAAGCCTCATCGAGCTCCTACGAGCAGTACTTC. Its protein product is CATSRDQASSSSYEQYF.

This clonotype was seen at least ten times. The rearrangement links TRBV7-9 to TRBJ1-3, with 7 bases lining up with TRBD1. Germline V gene sequence: CDR1 SEHNR, CDR2 FQNEAQ (reference sequence). The CDR3 sequence is 15 residues long. Germline trimming cut 2 bases from V and 1 base from J; bases unmatched to any gene: 2. CDR3 nucleotide sequence: TGTGCCAGCAGCTTAACGACAGGGTCTGGAAACACCATATATTTT. This codes for CASSLTTGSGNTIYF.

This clonotype was detected a few times. At one end the junction does not follow the germline gene, possibly because of a read error. J is TRBJ1-6 and V is TRBV20-1, with a weak D call TRBD1 (5 bases). Per germline, CDR1 DFQATT and CDR2 SNEGSKA (reference sequence). This CDR3 has 14 amino acids. CDR3 nucleotides: TGCAGTGCCAGAGGGGAGTTTTGGAATTCACCCCTCCACTTT. Its protein product is CSARGEFWNSPLHF.

The rearrangement uses TRBV3-1 and TRBJ2-1; possible D gene TRBD2, 5 bases. V dropped 2 bases and J dropped 7 bases, with 15 bases sitting between them. The CDR3 loop spans 15 amino acids. Germline CDR1 is LGHDT and CDR2 is YNNKEL (reference sequence). CDR3 nucleotide sequence: TGTGCCAGCAGCCAATCGACCCTCCGGAGGAATGAGCAGTTCTTC. Translated, it gives CASSQSTLRRNEQFF.

The chain joins TRBV10-3 to TRBJ2-5; possibly TRBD2 for D (5 bases). This CDR3 comprises 14 residues. CDR1 is ENHRY and CDR2 is SYGVKD in the germline V gene. V dropped 3 bases and J dropped 3 bases, with 11 bases sitting between them. Written as DNA, the CDR3 is TGTGCCATCAGTGATACCACGCGGGAAGAGACCCAGTACTTC. As protein: CAISDTTREETQYF.

This sequence joins TRBV30 and TRBJ1-4, with TRBD1 matching over 9 bases. V trimming: 0 bases; J trimming: 13 bases; junction bases outside the gene matches: 9. The CDR3 is made up of 14 amino acids. Germline CDR1 is GTSNPN and CDR2 is SVGIG (reference sequence). This CDR3 is CAWSVGSTGGLLFF. CDR3 nucleotide sequence: TGTGCCTGGAGTGTGGGTTCGACAGGGGGATTACTGTTTTTT.

This clonotype showed up many times. The V and J genes are TRBV12-3 or TRBV12-4 and TRBJ2-1, with unresolved D. This CDR3 has 13 residues. With 3 bases removed from V and 5 bases from J, the gap between germline ends came to 8 bases. The CDR3 DNA reads TGTGCCAGCAGTTTCTCTGATAACAATGAGCAGTTCTTC. Protein sequence: CASSFSDNNEQFF.

Only a few counts were recorded for this clonotype. The chain combines TRBV29-1 with TRBJ1-1; D remains unclear. This CDR3 region has 14 residues. Germline CDR1 SQVTM, CDR2 ANQGSEA. V was clipped by 1 base and J by 2 bases, with 11 bases between them. The CDR3 loop reads CSVEGRLSNTEAFF. CDR3 bases: TGCAGCGTTGAAGGGCGGCTGAGTAACACTGAAGCTTTCTTT.

This rearrangement joins TRBV11-2 to TRBJ1-4, with TRBD1 matching 7 bases. Germline V gene data show CDR1 as SGHAT and CDR2 as FQNNGV. Germline trimming cut 5 bases from V and 7 bases from J; bases unmatched to any gene: 13. The CDR3 runs to 16 residues. The CDR3 region is CASSPSWRTGGEKLFF. CDR3 DNA sequence: TGTGCCAGCAGCCCCTCATGGAGGACAGGCGGTGAAAAACTGTTTTTT.

This chain's CDR3 is CASSQDGLRGGRGTDTQYF. The DNA for the CDR3 is TGTGCCAGCAGCCAAGACGGTTTGCGGGGGGGCCGCGGCACAGATACGCAGTATTTT. The genes are TRBV11-2 and TRBJ2-3; 9 bases fit TRBD2. The trim removed 5 bases at V and 1 base at J, leaving 16 bases unmatched. The CDR3 is 19 amino acids. CDR1 is SGHAT, CDR2 FQNNGV, per germline.

In this sample, this clonotype turned up a few times. The chain recombines TRBV3-1 with TRBJ2-7; D not certain. CDR1 is LGHDT, CDR2 YNNKEL, per germline (reference sequence). This CDR3 spans 14 amino acids. Trimming removed 1 base at V and 6 bases at J, with 13 bases between. CDR3 in DNA: TGTGCCAGCAGCCAAGGGCAGAGCTACTCCGAGCAGTACTTC. Its translation is CASSQGQSYSEQYF.

V usage is TRBV2 and J usage is TRBJ1-2; D not certain. V was shortened by 3 bases and J by 8 bases, with 7 bases between the two germline ends. The CDR3 covers 11 residues. Germline CDR1 SNHLY, CDR2 FYNNEI. This CDR3 reads CASSDDPGYTF. The CDR3, as DNA: TGTGCCAGCAGTGACGACCCGGGCTACACCTTC. Combining the CDR3 with reference TRBV2 and TRBJ1-2 gives the whole variable domain EPEVTQTPSHQVTQMGQEVILRCVPISNHLYFYWYRQILGQKVEFLVSFYNNEISEKSEIFDDQFSVERPDGSNFTLKIRSTKLEDSAMYFCASSDDPGYTFGSGTRLTVV.

This clonotype was found many times. The chain links TRBV6-4 to TRBJ2-1; 13 bases map to TRBD2. V shed 3 bases, J shed 13 bases, and the junction held 6 bases outside the gene matches. The CDR3 length is 14 residues. Germline V gives CDR1 MRHNA, CDR2 SNTAGT. The CDR3 region is CASSDSGLAGVQFF. CDR3 in DNA: TGTGCCAGCAGTGATAGTGGACTAGCGGGAGTACAGTTCTTC.

Only a few counts were recorded for this clonotype. The V gene is TRBV11-2, the J gene TRBJ1-6; D possibly corresponds to TRBD1 (5 bases). The CDR3 runs 19 residues. Trimming took off 2 bases at V and 0 bases at J, with 17 bases between the two ends. From germline, CDR1 is SGHAT and CDR2 FQNNGV. DNA for the CDR3: TGTGCCAGCAGCTTACAGGGTCTGTCCCTAAGCTCCTATAATTCACCCCTCCACTTT. Translation gives CASSLQGLSLSSYNSPLHF.

A few counts support this clonotype. V and J are TRBV6-2 or TRBV6-3 and TRBJ2-3; 7 positions match TRBD1. The CDR3 loop spans 15 amino acids. With V trimmed by 5 bases and J by 1 base, 6 bases remained unmatched. The V gene's germline CDR1 is MNHEY and CDR2 SVGEGT. The CDR3 nucleotides are TGTGCCAGCAGTATTCAGGGGGTTGGCACAGATACGCAGTATTTT. This sequence encodes CASSIQGVGTDTQYF.